Below, 20 T cell receptor beta chains from the same sample are listed, as sequenced in a study of neoadjuvant anti-PD-1 for oral cavity cancer. Measured with immunoSEQ multiplex PCR; TCRdb has only the in-frame clones, and not every one. The sample shows roughly 12,000 clones, 50% to 65% of them seen only once. The specimen comprised tumor tissue, sampled before nivolumab (anti-PD-1) treatment. These receptors all come from a person between 40 and 85 years old with oral cavity squamous cell carcinoma.

The rearrangement joins TRBV7-3 to TRBJ2-3; TRBD2 matches at 8 bases. Germline assignment: CDR1 SGHTA and CDR2 FQGTGA. This CDR3 spans 16 amino acids. With V trimmed by 4 bases and J by 0 bases, 6 bases remained unmatched. The CDR3 DNA follows: TGTGCCAGCAGCTCCGGACTAGCCGGGAGCACAGATACGCAGTATTTT. Translated, it gives CASSSGLAGSTDTQYF. Based on the CDR3 plus reference TRBV7-3 and TRBJ2-3, the full variable domain is GAGVSQTPSNKVTEKGKYVELRCDPISGHTALYWYRQSLGQGPEFLIYFQGTGAADDSGLPNDRFFAVRPEGSVSTLKIQRTERGDSAVYLCASSSGLAGSTDTQYFGPGTRLTVL.

This clone was picked up a small number of times. The genes are TRBV4-2 and TRBJ2-7, with 13 bases aligning to TRBD2. CDR3 length equals 17 residues. CDR1 is LGHNA, CDR2 YNFKEQ, per germline. V gave up 0 bases and J gave up 0 bases; unmatched junction bases: 2. CDR3 DNA: TGTGCCAGCAGCCAAGACGGGACTAGCGGGAACTCCTACGAGCAGTACTTC. As protein: CASSQDGTSGNSYEQYF.

This clone was counted between two and nine times. The V call is TRBV29-1, the J call TRBJ2-1; no definite D call. Germline assignment: CDR1 SQVTM and CDR2 ANQGSEA. This CDR3 region has 11 residues. The germline V and J ends were trimmed by 5 bases and 4 bases, with 6 bases remaining between them. This chain's CDR3 is CSVRLYNEQFF. The DNA of the CDR3 is TGCAGCGTTCGACTTTACAATGAGCAGTTCTTC.

V gene TRBV5-5 combines with J gene TRBJ2-7, with TRBD2 matching 7 bases. Per germline, CDR1 SGHKS and CDR2 YYEKEE (reference sequence). V trimming: 2 bases; J trimming: 2 bases; junction bases outside the gene matches: 4. This CDR3 has 14 amino acids. CDR3 nucleotides: TGTGCCAGCAGCTTATCACTAGCGACCTACGAGCAGTACTTC. This translates into CASSLSLATYEQYF. The complete variable domain, with remaining parts taken from reference TRBV5-5 and TRBJ2-7, reads DAGVTQSPTHLIKTRGQQVTLRCSPISGHKSVSWYQQVLGQGPQFIFQYYEKEERGRGNFPDRFSARQFPNYSSELNVNALLLGDSALYLCASSLSLATYEQYFGPGTRLTVT.

This sequence joins TRBV7-9 and TRBJ2-7; tentative D call: TRBD2 (6 bases). This CDR3 has 14 residues. Germline lookup yields CDR1 SEHNR and CDR2 FQNEAQ (reference sequence). V dropped 3 bases and J dropped 2 bases, with 11 bases sitting between them. The CDR3, as DNA: TGTGCCAGCAGCTTCCGGGACTTCCCCTACGAGCAGTACTTC. It codes for CASSFRDFPYEQYF.

The V gene is TRBV25-1, the J gene TRBJ2-1; possibly TRBD1 or TRBD2 for D (7 bases each). This CDR3 is 17 amino acids long. The V gene's germline CDR1 is MGHDK and CDR2 SYGVNS. V was cut by 2 bases and J by 8 bases, with 22 bases left in between. CDR3 coding DNA: TGTGCCAGCAGTGAACGGGGGGACAGCTCGGTAGGCGATGAGCAGTTCTTC. This codes for CASSERGDSSVGDEQFF.

The chain uses TRBV7-8 and TRBJ1-5; D might be TRBD1 (6 bases). Germline CDR1 is SGHVS and CDR2 is FQNEAQ. CDR3 length: 16 residues. Trimming left V 5 bases short and J 7 bases short, with 21 bases between. CDR3: CASSPGGGGSYQPQHF. The CDR3 nucleotides read TGTGCCAGCAGCCCCGGAGGGGGAGGGTCATACCAGCCCCAGCATTTT. The entire variable domain, with the rest obtained from reference TRBV7-8 and TRBJ1-5, is as follows: GAGVSQSPRYKVAKRGQDVALRCDPISGHVSLFWYQQALGQGPEFLTYFQNEAQLDKSGLPSDRFFAERPEGSVSTLKIQRTQQEDSAVYLCASSPGGGGSYQPQHFGDGTRLSIL.

The V gene is TRBV11-1, the J gene TRBJ2-5; D perhaps matches TRBD2 (6 bases). Trimming left V 1 base short and J 4 bases short, with 10 bases between. The CDR3 has 14 residues. Per the germline V gene, CDR1 is SGHAT and CDR2 is FQDESV (reference sequence). CDR3 DNA sequence: TGTGCCAGCAGCTTAGTTCGGGGAGGAGAGACCCAGTACTTC. Protein product: CASSLVRGGETQYF. Together with reference TRBV11-1 and TRBJ2-5, the CDR3 gives the full variable domain: EAEVAQSPRYKITEKSQAVAFWCDPISGHATLYWYRQILGQGPELLVQFQDESVVDDSQLPKDRFSAERLKGVDSTLKIQPAELGDSAMYLCASSLVRGGETQYFGPGTRLLVL.

The rearrangement joins TRBV11-2 to TRBJ2-5; the match to TRBD2 covers 8 bases. Germline-derived CDR1 and CDR2 are SGHAT and FQNNGV. The V and J ends lost 0 bases and 7 bases, in that order; junction bases with no gene match: 10. CDR3 length: 16 amino acids. The CDR3 loop reads CASSLEALGGAGTQYF. The CDR3 DNA follows: TGTGCCAGCAGCTTAGAAGCTCTCGGGGGGGCCGGGACCCAGTACTTC.

The chain links TRBV27 to TRBJ2-2; D perhaps matches TRBD1 (5 bases). Trimming stripped 6 bases from V and 2 bases from J, with 16 bases between. CDR1 is MNHEY, CDR2 SMNVEV, per germline (reference sequence). This CDR3 is 16 amino acids long. CDR3 region: CASSPHPQGNTGELFF. The DNA of the CDR3 is TGTGCCAGCAGCCCACACCCGCAGGGCAACACCGGGGAGCTGTTTTTT.

The J gene is TRBJ2-7, the V gene TRBV7-6; tentative D call: TRBD2 (6 bases). The V end lost 5 bases, the J end lost 1 base, and 12 bases lay between the germline ends. Germline CDR1 SGHVS, CDR2 FNYEAQ. CDR3 length: 14 amino acids. The CDR3 bases are TGTGCCAGCAGCCCAGCGGGCCGGTCCTACGAGCAGTACTTC. Translated, it gives CASSPAGRSYEQYF. Full variable domain (remainder filled in from reference TRBV7-6 and TRBJ2-7): GAGVSQSPRYKVTKRGQDVALRCDPISGHVSLYWYRQALGQGPEFLTYFNYEAQQDKSGLPNDRFSAERPEGSISTLTIQRTEQRDSAMYRCASSPAGRSYEQYFGPGTRLTVT.

This chain links TRBV29-1 with TRBJ2-7, with D perhaps matching TRBD1 or TRBD2 (5 bases each). This CDR3 contains 14 residues. Germline loops: CDR1 SQVTM, CDR2 ANQGSEA. Trimming pared 4 bases from V and 6 bases from J, leaving 19 bases between. The CDR3 DNA reads as TGCAGCGTTGTAGGGACGGGGCTAGAAGGCGAGCAGTACTTC. Translating it yields CSVVGTGLEGEQYF.

J is TRBJ1-3 and V is TRBV5-1, with D perhaps TRBD1 (6 bases). The CDR3 totals 19 residues. The V end lost 0 bases, the J end lost 4 bases, and 23 bases lay between the germline ends. In germline, CDR1 is SGHRS, CDR2 YFSETQ. CDR3 protein: CASSLGSPGFLGAGNTIYF. The CDR3 DNA sequence: TGCGCCAGCAGCTTGGGAAGTCCGGGCTTCCTGGGGGCAGGAAACACCATATATTTT.

This clone appeared a few times. The rearrangement uses TRBV7-2 and TRBJ2-3; D uncertain. V gave up 1 base and J gave up 8 bases, with 7 bases separating them. The CDR3 consists of 12 residues. CDR1 is SGHTA and CDR2 is FQGNSA in the germline V gene. This chain's CDR3 is CASSLDWATQYF. Here the CDR3 DNA reads TGTGCCAGCAGCTTAGATTGGGCTACGCAGTATTTT.

In its sample, this clone was seen once. The chain employs TRBV19 and TRBJ2-7; D is perhaps TRBD2 (5 bases). Germline V gene lookup returns CDR1 LNHDA and CDR2 SQIVND (reference sequence). Trimming stripped 1 base from V and 2 bases from J, with 12 bases between. CDR3 length: 15 amino acids. The CDR3 DNA is TGTGCCAGTAGTATAGCGACTACGTCTACCTACGAGCAGTACTTC. Residues: CASSIATTSTYEQYF.

This chain connects TRBV4-2 to TRBJ1-1, with TRBD1 as a possible D gene (6 bases). Germline CDR1 LGHNA, CDR2 YNFKEQ. The CDR3 loop spans 16 amino acids. Trimming shortened V by 0 bases and J by 8 bases, and 19 bases separated the two germline ends. Here the CDR3 DNA reads TGTGCCAGCAGCCAAGACGTTCTGGGAACCGGGACAGAAGCTTTCTTT. Amino acid sequence: CASSQDVLGTGTEAFF.

The V gene is TRBV28, the J gene TRBJ2-5, with D unresolved. The V gene lost 5 bases and the J gene lost 5 bases, with 12 bases spanning the gap. The germline CDR1 and CDR2 sequences are MDHEN and SYDVKM. This CDR3 region has 13 residues. CDR3 residues: CASSPPYRETQYF. CDR3 in DNA: TGTGCCAGCAGTCCCCCTTACCGGGAGACCCAGTACTTC.

The chain joins TRBV7-2 to TRBJ1-2, with 8 positions matching TRBD1. The germline gives CDR1 SGHTA, CDR2 FQGNSA. The CDR3 loop spans 13 amino acids. V was clipped by 3 bases and J by 8 bases; unmatched bases: 5. As DNA, the CDR3 is TGTGCCAGCAGCTTGGACAGGGTAGGGGGCTACACCTTC. It translates to CASSLDRVGGYTF.

The CDR3 nucleotides are TGTGCCAGCAGTAGGGTCCCCTCTACGGGACGGATTGAAGCTTTCTTT. This translates into CASSRVPSTGRIEAFF. The V call is TRBV28, the J call TRBJ1-1; perhaps TRBD1 as D (5 bases). The CDR3 extends over 16 amino acids. Between the trimmed V and J ends, which lost 5 bases and 7 bases, there was a span of 23 bases. Germline V gene lookup returns CDR1 MDHEN and CDR2 SYDVKM.

The V and J genes are TRBV15 and TRBJ2-1; D ambiguous. The CDR3 is 13 residues long. V shed 5 bases and J shed 6 bases, with 11 bases lying between them. CDR1 and CDR2 from the germline V gene are LNHNV and YYDKDF (reference sequence). The CDR3 DNA is TGTGCCACCAGCCTGCGTCCAGTCAATGAGCAGTTCTTC. Its translation: CATSLRPVNEQFF.